These T cell receptor beta chains were read from a single sample in a study of T cells after yellow fever vaccination. TCRdb used MiXCR to reprocess the 5' RACE reads, holding one entry per CDR3 protein. The table has about 63,000 distinct CDR3 sequences, about 7% seen once. Sequenced material: CD8+ T cells sorted from PBMCs, taken 15 days after the yellow fever booster vaccination. These receptors were obtained from a man in his thirties or forties who received the YFV17D yellow fever vaccine. Each CDR3 is given with its conserved first and last residue. D genes are given only for firm matches. Clone size is stated in some rows and not others, as once, few, many or a class when expanded.

d_call	v_call	clone_size	j_call	cdr3_aa	cdr3_nt
NA	TRBV5-6	many	TRBJ2-7	CASSLGFADTFYEQYF	TGTGCCAGCAGCTTGGGGTTCGCCGATACCTTCTACGAGCAGTACTTC
NA	TRBV6-1	NA	TRBJ1-6	CASRLRGGLSPLHF	TGTGCCAGCAGGCTAAGGGGAGGGCTTTCACCCCTCCACTTT
NA	TRBV20-1	many	TRBJ2-2	CSAISANTGELFF	TGCAGTGCTATATCGGCAAACACCGGGGAGCTGTTTTTT
TRBD2	TRBV7-2	few	TRBJ2-5	CASSLGTSGSLRETQYF	TGTGCCAGCAGCTTAGGTACTAGCGGGAGCCTCAGAGAGACCCAGTACTTC
TRBD1	TRBV15	many	TRBJ2-1	CATSEGQGFSYNEQFF	TGTGCCACCTCTGAAGGACAGGGATTCTCCTACAATGAGCAGTTCTTC
NA	TRBV11-2	many	TRBJ2-7	CASNPIGQIDEQYF	TGTGCCAGCAACCCGATAGGGCAGATCGACGAGCAGTACTTC
TRBD2	TRBV11-2	few	TRBJ2-1	CASSLGLAGDFYNEQFF	TGTGCCAGCAGCCTGGGGCTAGCGGGAGATTTCTACAATGAGCAGTTCTTC
TRBD1	TRBV29-1	few	TRBJ1-1	CSVQDREGAYTEAFF	TGCAGCGTTCAAGACAGGGAGGGGGCCTACACTGAAGCTTTCTTT
TRBD1	TRBV19	many	TRBJ2-1	CASSIVGTGINEQFF	TGTGCCAGTAGTATTGTGGGGACAGGGATCAATGAGCAGTTCTTC
NA	TRBV7-2	many	TRBJ2-7	CASSDSYEQYF	TGTGCCAGCAGCGACTCCTACGAGCAGTACTTC
NA	TRBV7-2	many	TRBJ1-4	CASSFANEKLFF	TGTGCCAGCAGCTTTGCGAATGAAAAACTGTTTTTT
NA	TRBV19	few	TRBJ2-5	CARTPTGGLETQYF	TGTGCCAGGACACCGACAGGCGGTCTGGAGACCCAGTACTTC
TRBD1	TRBV29-1	many	TRBJ1-3	CSVEARDRGSGNTIYF	TGCAGCGTTGAAGCCCGGGACAGGGGAAGCGGAAACACCATATATTTT
NA	TRBV4-2	many	TRBJ2-1	CASSQERSGTYNEQFF	TGTGCCAGCAGCCAAGAGCGATCGGGGACGTACAATGAGCAGTTCTTC
TRBD1	TRBV7-9	many	TRBJ2-3	CASSLIPGQGSDTQYF	TGTGCCAGCAGCCTCATCCCGGGACAGGGTTCAGATACGCAGTATTTT
NA	TRBV9	many	TRBJ1-1	CASSVEGVGEAFF	TGTGCCAGCAGCGTAGAGGGGGTCGGTGAAGCTTTCTTT
TRBD2	TRBV19	many	TRBJ2-7	CASSIRTSGSHEQYF	TGTGCCAGTAGTATCCGGACTAGCGGGAGCCACGAGCAGTACTTC
NA	TRBV12-3/TRBV12-4	NA	TRBJ1-2	CASSPGTQNGYTF	TGTGCCAGCAGTCCGGGGACTCAAAATGGCTACACCTTC
TRBD2	TRBV7-3	many	TRBJ2-2	CASSLGGRAGELFF	TGTGCCAGCAGCTTAGGCGGGAGGGCCGGGGAGCTGTTTTTT
TRBD2	TRBV11-2	many	TRBJ2-7	CASSLVAGGYEQYF	TGTGCCAGCAGCTTAGTAGCGGGGGGCTACGAGCAGTACTTC
NA	TRBV7-2	many	TRBJ1-3	CASSIQGSSGNTIYF	TGTGCCAGCAGCATTCAGGGGAGCTCTGGAAACACCATATATTTT
TRBD1	TRBV11-2	many	TRBJ2-5	CASSFSTTGTQETQYF	TGTGCCAGCAGCTTCTCGACGACAGGGACCCAAGAGACCCAGTACTTC
NA	TRBV7-9	many	TRBJ2-7	CASSLLPRQGPYEQYF	TGTGCCAGCAGCTTATTACCTCGGCAGGGCCCCTACGAGCAGTACTTC
NA	TRBV29-1	many	TRBJ2-1	CSVEADSNYNEQFF	TGCAGCGTTGAAGCGGATTCCAACTACAATGAGCAGTTCTTC
TRBD1	TRBV7-6	many	TRBJ2-7	CASSYNSGQGAYEQYF	TGTGCCAGCAGCTACAACAGTGGACAGGGGGCCTACGAGCAGTACTTC
TRBD2	TRBV7-3	many	TRBJ2-5	CASSPGLAGGETQYF	TGTGCCAGCAGCCCAGGACTAGCGGGAGGGGAGACCCAGTACTTC
NA	TRBV12-3/TRBV12-4	many	TRBJ2-1	CASSYREQFF	TGTGCCAGCAGTTACAGGGAGCAGTTCTTC
TRBD2	TRBV7-9	many	TRBJ2-1	CATQGLAGVGNEQFF	TGTGCCACCCAGGGACTAGCGGGAGTTGGGAATGAGCAGTTCTTC
TRBD1	TRBV5-5	many	TRBJ2-7	CASSLRTGVIYEQYF	TGTGCCAGCAGCCTCCGGACAGGGGTTATCTACGAGCAGTACTTC
NA	TRBV28	many	TRBJ2-7	CASSLERVPYEQYF	TGTGCCAGCAGTTTGGAGAGAGTCCCCTACGAGCAGTACTTC
NA	TRBV20-1	many	TRBJ2-7	CSARTRLTYEQYF	TGCAGTGCTAGAACACGGCTAACCTACGAGCAGTACTTC
TRBD2	TRBV10-2	many	TRBJ2-7	CASRGLAATYEQYF	TGCGCCAGCAGGGGACTAGCGGCTACCTACGAGCAGTACTTC
TRBD1	TRBV10-3	many	TRBJ2-7	CAIGTGSQQYF	TGTGCCATCGGGACAGGGTCCCAGCAGTACTTC
TRBD2	TRBV7-6	many	TRBJ2-1	CASSYTSGTYNEQFF	TGTGCCAGCAGCTACACTAGCGGGACCTACAATGAGCAGTTCTTC
NA	TRBV2	many	TRBJ2-7	CASISAYEQYF	TGTGCCAGCATTAGCGCCTACGAGCAGTACTTC
TRBD2	TRBV7-9	NA	TRBJ2-1	CASSSTGLLDNEQFF	TGTGCCAGCAGCTCGACGGGACTATTAGACAATGAGCAGTTCTTC
TRBD2	TRBV3-1	many	TRBJ2-1	CASSPQSSGNEQFF	TGTGCCAGCAGCCCTCAATCTAGCGGGAATGAGCAGTTCTTC
NA	TRBV5-1	many	TRBJ1-2	CASSADTDGYTF	TGCGCCAGCAGCGCGGACACGGATGGCTACACCTTC
TRBD2	TRBV6-1	many	TRBJ2-1	CASSEHASGAYNEQFF	TGTGCCAGCAGTGAGCACGCTAGCGGGGCTTACAATGAGCAGTTCTTC
NA	TRBV20-1	many	TRBJ2-7	CSAYSEGNSYEQYF	TGCAGTGCTTACTCAGAGGGCAACTCCTACGAGCAGTACTTC
NA	TRBV29-1	many	TRBJ2-2	CSVDWGFATGELFF	TGCAGCGTTGACTGGGGTTTTGCCACCGGGGAGCTGTTTTTT
TRBD2	TRBV12-3/TRBV12-4	many	TRBJ2-1	CASSSPSAGGFGEQFF	TGTGCCAGCAGTTCCCCAAGTGCGGGAGGGTTCGGTGAGCAGTTCTTC
TRBD1	TRBV6-2/TRBV6-3	many	TRBJ1-2	CASLGEGQRHNYGYTF	TGTGCCAGCTTGGGAGAGGGACAGCGACATAACTATGGCTACACCTTC
TRBD2	TRBV7-9	many	TRBJ2-5	CASRRRESEETQYF	TGTGCCAGCAGACGGCGGGAGTCGGAAGAGACCCAGTACTTC
NA	TRBV5-1	few	TRBJ2-1	CASSLEAAGNSAINEQFF	TGCGCCAGCAGCTTGGAAGCGGCGGGAAACTCGGCTATCAATGAGCAGTTCTTC
TRBD1	TRBV12-3/TRBV12-4	NA	TRBJ1-5	CASSSQGKRQPQHF	TGTGCCAGCAGTTCACAGGGGAAACGTCAGCCCCAGCATTTT
TRBD2	TRBV6-1	many	TRBJ2-3	CASTTSGSLTDTQYF	TGTGCCAGCACCACTAGCGGGAGTTTGACAGATACGCAGTATTTT
TRBD2	TRBV20-1	many	TRBJ2-1	CSAPAGTSHGNEQFF	TGCAGTGCCCCGGCCGGGACTAGTCATGGCAATGAGCAGTTCTTC
NA	TRBV6-4	many	TRBJ1-2	CASRGTLDGYTF	TGTGCCAGCAGAGGGACCCTAGATGGCTACACCTTC
NA	TRBV6-1	many	TRBJ2-3	CASSEDPGSTDTQYF	TGTGCCAGCAGTGAAGACCCTGGGAGCACAGATACGCAGTATTTT
TRBD2	TRBV7-9	few	TRBJ2-5	CASSGGTSRETQYF	TGTGCCAGCAGCGGGGGGACTAGCAGAGAGACCCAGTACTTC
NA	TRBV7-9	many	TRBJ2-1	CASSPQIGEGLYNEQFF	TGTGCCAGCAGCCCCCAAATTGGGGAAGGGCTATACAATGAGCAGTTCTTC
TRBD1	TRBV7-9	many	TRBJ2-1	CASRPGQNYNEQFF	TGTGCCAGCAGACCGGGACAGAACTACAATGAGCAGTTCTTC
TRBD2	TRBV29-1	many	TRBJ2-2	CSVDVSGSSTGELFF	TGCAGCGTTGATGTTAGCGGGAGTTCCACCGGGGAGCTGTTTTTT
NA	TRBV28	few	TRBJ2-7	CASKKEPYEQYF	TGTGCCAGCAAGAAGGAGCCCTACGAGCAGTACTTC
TRBD2	TRBV20-1	many	TRBJ2-1	CSARDSSGDYNEQFF	TGCAGTGCTAGAGATTCGAGCGGGGATTACAATGAGCAGTTCTTC